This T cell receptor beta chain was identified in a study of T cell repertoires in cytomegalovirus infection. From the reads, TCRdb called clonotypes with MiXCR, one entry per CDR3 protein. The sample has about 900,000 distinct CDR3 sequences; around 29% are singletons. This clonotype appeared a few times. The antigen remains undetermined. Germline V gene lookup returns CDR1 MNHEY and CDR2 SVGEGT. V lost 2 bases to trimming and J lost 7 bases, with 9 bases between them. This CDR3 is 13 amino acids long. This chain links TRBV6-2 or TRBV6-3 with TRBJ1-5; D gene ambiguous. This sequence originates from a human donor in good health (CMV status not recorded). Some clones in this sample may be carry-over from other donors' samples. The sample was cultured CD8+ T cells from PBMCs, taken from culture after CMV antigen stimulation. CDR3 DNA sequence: TGTGCCAGCAGTTACGGCAGGACCCAGCCCCAGCATTTT. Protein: CASSYGRTQPQHF.